Listed here are 22 T cell receptor beta chains from one sample, sequenced in a study of Graves' ophthalmopathy and Graves' hyperthyroidism. The TCR beta CDR3 regions underwent amplification from RNA transcripts. Scientists carried out first-round RT-PCR using HTBI primers and then a second-round multiplex PCR. MiXCR, run by TCRdb on the multiplex PCR reads, gives a single entry per CDR3 protein. This sample yields about 390,000 distinct CDR3 sequences, of which roughly a sixth are seen a single time; 2.4% belongs to the top ten. What was sequenced was peripheral blood. The origin of the receptors is an adult woman with stable Graves' hyperthyroidism.

This clonotype was detected only a few times. The chain is built from TRBV12-3 or TRBV12-4 and TRBJ2-7; 8 positions match TRBD1. After removal of 6 bases from V and 0 bases from J, the junction contained 4 bases not matched to a gene. The CDR3 has 14 residues. The CDR3 coding sequence is TGTGCCAGCAGACGACAGGGGATCTCCTACGAGCAGTACTTC. Encoded protein: CASRRQGISYEQYF.

This clonotype was picked up many times. V usage is TRBV12-3 or TRBV12-4 and J usage is TRBJ1-1; D call uncertain. The V end was cut by 3 bases, the J end by 8 bases, with 10 bases between. The CDR3 consists of 12 residues. The chain's CDR3 is CASSFPGNEAFF. The DNA for the CDR3 is TGTGCCAGCAGTTTCCCGGGAAACGAAGCTTTCTTT.

V is TRBV2 and J is TRBJ2-7, with D hard to call. CDR3 length equals 15 residues. V lost 8 bases and J lost 7, with 24 bases in between. The germline CDR1 and CDR2 sequences are SNHLY and FYNNEI. The DNA for the CDR3 is TGTGCCAGCTCAAGTGAGCATAGCTCCTACAATGAGCAGTACTTC. This translates into CASSSEHSSYNEQYF.

This clonotype was observed at least ten times. The chain has TRBV15 and TRBJ2-7, with D maybe TRBD2 (6 bases). Per the germline V gene, CDR1 is LNHNV and CDR2 is YYDKDF (reference sequence). V was trimmed by 4 bases and J by 6 bases, leaving 13 bases between them. The CDR3 contains 13 residues. The DNA of the CDR3 is TGTGCCACCAGCAAGACGGGGGATCCCGAGCAGTACTTC. Its protein is CATSKTGDPEQYF. The full variable domain, rest sourced from reference TRBV15 and TRBJ2-7, is DAMVIQNPRYQVTQFGKPVTLSCSQTLNHNVMYWYQQKSSQAPKLLFHYYDKDFNNEADTPDNFQSRRPNTSFCFLDIRSPGLGDTAMYLCATSKTGDPEQYFGPGTRLTVT.

This clonotype showed up many times. The rearrangement joins TRBV24-1 to TRBJ2-7, with 7 bases fitting TRBD1. CDR3 size: 13 residues. J gave up 6 bases and V 5 bases, and 6 bases lay outside the gene matches. Germline CDR1 is KGHDR and CDR2 is SFDVKD. The DNA of the CDR3 is TGTGCCACCAGTGGACAGGGAATAGCCGAGCAGTACTTC. Translation: CATSGQGIAEQYF.

This clonotype was seen ten or more times. The CDR3 region has the DNA TGCAGTGCTTCGGGGAACTATGGCTACACCTTC. Translation: CSASGNYGYTF. The rearrangement uses TRBV20-1 and TRBJ1-2; D not resolved. The CDR3 extends over 11 amino acids. CDR1 and CDR2 (germline): DFQATT, SNEGSKA (reference sequence). V was trimmed by 5 bases and J by 2 bases, leaving 6 bases between them.

The chain employs TRBV12-3 or TRBV12-4 and TRBJ2-5; 9 bases are shared with TRBD2. This CDR3 is 16 amino acids long. V was clipped by 3 bases and J by 4 bases; unmatched bases: 9. CDR3 in amino acids: CASSFGSGGETETQYF. CDR3 nucleotides: TGTGCCAGCAGTTTTGGTAGCGGGGGCGAGACAGAGACCCAGTACTTC.

This clonotype was found a few times. A read error is possible here, since a much larger clone lies one base away. The rearrangement links TRBV7-3 to TRBJ2-5, with 10 bases lining up with TRBD2. The CDR3 loop spans 15 amino acids. Germline V gene sequence: CDR1 SGHTA, CDR2 FQGTGA. CDR3 nucleotide sequence: TGTGCCAACAGCGGGGGACTAGCGAGACAAGAGACCCAGTACTTC. Protein product: CANSGGLARQETQYF.

Worth noting for this clonotype: The junction differs from germline at one of its ends, possibly a read error. The V and J genes are TRBV6-2 or TRBV6-3 and TRBJ1-2, with 8 bases fitting TRBD1. The CDR3 spans 12 residues. Germline V CDR1 and CDR2: MNHEY, SVGEGT. The CDR3 DNA reads TGTGCCATCAGTGAGTCGAACGGACAGGGACTCTTC. It codes for CAISESNGQGLF.

The chain links TRBV6-1 to TRBJ1-6; D not resolved. Germline-derived CDR1 and CDR2 are MNHNS and SASEGT. The V and J ends lost 4 bases and 8 bases respectively, with 12 bases between them. The CDR3 loop spans 14 amino acids. The CDR3 DNA follows: TGTGCCAGCAGTGCATTAGGGTCCGATTCACCCCTCCACTTT. This codes for CASSALGSDSPLHF.

This clonotype was observed a handful of times. The rearrangement uses TRBV18 and TRBJ2-6, with D possibly being TRBD1 (6 bases). CDR1 KGHSH and CDR2 LQKENI come from the germline V gene. The CDR3 consists of 17 residues. Trimming stripped 3 bases from V and 2 bases from J, with 14 bases between. The CDR3 nucleotides read TGTGCCAGCTCACCGAACAAATACAGGGCTGGGGCCAACGTCCTGACTTTC. It yields the protein CASSPNKYRAGANVLTF.

This clonotype was seen at least ten times. The DNA for the CDR3 is TGTGCCAGCAGCCCACAGGCGGAGACCTACGAGCAGTACTTC. Encoded protein: CASSPQAETYEQYF. The rearrangement joins TRBV11-2 to TRBJ2-7, with D possibly TRBD1 on 5 matching bases. Germline V lookup: CDR1 SGHAT, CDR2 FQNNGV. This CDR3 comprises 14 residues. Trimming removed 5 bases from V and 2 bases from J, with 13 bases in between.

The CDR3: CASSLRRGFSNQPQHF. The CDR3 DNA follows: TGTGCCAGCAGTTTAAGGCGGGGATTTAGCAATCAGCCCCAGCATTTT. V usage is TRBV28 and J usage is TRBJ1-5; D unclear. Trimming left V 2 bases short and J 0 bases short, with 11 bases between. The CDR3 length is 16 residues. Looked up from germline, CDR1 is MDHEN and CDR2 is SYDVKM.

This clonotype was counted at least ten times. The chain employs TRBV24-1 and TRBJ1-1, with 9 bases aligning to TRBD1. CDR3 length equals 14 residues. Germline CDR1 KGHDR, CDR2 SFDVKD. The V segment lost 3 bases and the J segment 7 bases; nucleotides outside the gene matches: 5. The CDR3 here is CATSDGGTGREAFF. Here the CDR3 DNA reads TGTGCCACCAGTGATGGCGGGACAGGGCGTGAAGCTTTCTTT.

This clonotype has at least ten counts. J is TRBJ2-5 and V is TRBV12-3 or TRBV12-4; D is ambiguous. Trimming took 2 bases from V and 2 from J, leaving 9 bases between them. The CDR3 has 14 amino acids. The CDR3 DNA sequence: TGTGCCAGCAGTTTAAGGAACAAACAAGAGACCCAGTACTTC. Its protein is CASSLRNKQETQYF.

This clonotype was counted ten times or more. The chain has TRBV11-2 and TRBJ2-7; D is ambiguous. Trimming took off 0 bases at V and 0 bases at J, with 6 bases between the two ends. The CDR3 contains 14 residues. Per the germline V gene, CDR1 is SGHAT and CDR2 is FQNNGV. CDR3 loop: CASSLEPNSYEQYF. CDR3 sequence (DNA): TGTGCCAGCAGCTTAGAACCGAACTCCTACGAGCAGTACTTC.

This clonotype came up many times. DNA for the CDR3: TGTGCCAGCAGCCAGAAACTAGCGGGAGACTCCTACGAGCAGTACTTC. Translating it yields CASSQKLAGDSYEQYF. This chain connects TRBV11-1 to TRBJ2-7; TRBD2 agrees at 11 bases. CDR1 SGHAT and CDR2 FQDESV come from the germline V gene (reference sequence). Germline trimming cut 5 bases from V and 0 bases from J; bases unmatched to any gene: 6. This CDR3 spans 16 amino acids. The full variable domain, rest sourced from reference TRBV11-1 and TRBJ2-7, is EAEVAQSPRYKITEKSQAVAFWCDPISGHATLYWYRQILGQGPELLVQFQDESVVDDSQLPKDRFSAERLKGVDSTLKIQPAELGDSAMYLCASSQKLAGDSYEQYFGPGTRLTVT.

This clonotype has at least ten counts. The chain recombines TRBV10-3 with TRBJ1-3; the D gene is possibly TRBD1 (6 bases). Between the trimmed V and J ends, which lost 6 bases and 2 bases, there was a span of 14 bases. Per the germline V gene, CDR1 is ENHRY and CDR2 is SYGVKD. The CDR3 has 15 amino acids. The DNA for the CDR3 is TGTGCCATCAGGGGTGCCGGGACACCTGGAAACACCATATATTTT. The encoded protein is CAIRGAGTPGNTIYF.

This clonotype has ten or more counts. This chain connects TRBV19 to TRBJ1-1, with D possibly TRBD1 on 5 matching bases. CDR1 and CDR2 (germline): LNHDA, SQIVND (reference sequence). V lost 0 bases to trimming and J lost 1 base, with 12 bases between them. This CDR3 spans 16 amino acids. The CDR3 bases are TGTGCCAGTAGTATAGATCCCAGCGGGGGGAACACTGAAGCTTTCTTT. Its protein is CASSIDPSGGNTEAFF.

This chain joins TRBV30 and TRBJ2-2; a weak D match, TRBD2 (5 bases). The CDR3 spans 14 residues. Per the germline V gene, CDR1 is GTSNPN and CDR2 is SVGIG (reference sequence). Trimming took off 4 bases at V and 7 bases at J, with 16 bases between the two ends. The CDR3 sequence: CAWKTSTGIGELFF. As DNA, the CDR3 is TGTGCCTGGAAAACATCCACCGGGATCGGGGAGCTGTTTTTT.

This clonotype was observed many times. The chain carries TRBV6-2 or TRBV6-3 and TRBJ2-3; D possibly corresponds to TRBD1 (5 bases). This CDR3 is built from 14 residues. Germline CDR1 is MNHEY and CDR2 is SVGEGT. V dropped 5 bases and J dropped 2 bases, with 11 bases sitting between them. The CDR3 coding sequence is TGTGCCAGCAGTAAACGACAGTTCACAGATACGCAGTATTTT. Protein: CASSKRQFTDTQYF.

This clonotype was detected many times. V usage is TRBV29-1 and J usage is TRBJ1-1; weak D call: TRBD1 (5 bases). CDR1 is SQVTM and CDR2 is ANQGSEA in the germline V gene. Trimming removed 1 base from V and 3 bases from J, with 9 bases in between. The CDR3 sequence is 13 residues long. The CDR3 nucleotides are TGCAGCGTTGAAGCATTAGGGGACACTGAAGCTTTCTTT. Its protein is CSVEALGDTEAFF.